This TCR beta chain derives from a study of blood T cell repertoires in COVID-19. In the original workflow: Nucleated cell counts were estimated from reference gene primer amplification. Only in-frame clones appear in the TCRdb table, and some are missing; sequencing was by immunoSEQ multiplex PCR. D and trimming were read from the DNA, whereas the V and J calls and clone size are those reported in that table. The sample lists some 250,000 clones; about nine tenths were seen once. Residents of 24 US areas, aged roughly 18 to 89 years, made up the participants. Cohort allocation depended upon clinical history that participants reported. V lost 1 base to trimming and J lost 8 bases, with 8 bases between them. The CDR3 has 12 residues.

The gene calls are TRBV12-3 or TRBV12-4 and TRBJ1-2; D ambiguous. The source material was PBMCs or T cells enriched from blood (not recorded which). This receptor was taken from a human donor in a cohort exposed to, infected with or recovered from COVID-19 (not recorded which). The donor label of this sample is uncertain. DNA of the CDR3: TGTGCCAGCAGTTTAGGGGAGCGGGGCTACACCTTC. It translates to CASSLGERGYTF.